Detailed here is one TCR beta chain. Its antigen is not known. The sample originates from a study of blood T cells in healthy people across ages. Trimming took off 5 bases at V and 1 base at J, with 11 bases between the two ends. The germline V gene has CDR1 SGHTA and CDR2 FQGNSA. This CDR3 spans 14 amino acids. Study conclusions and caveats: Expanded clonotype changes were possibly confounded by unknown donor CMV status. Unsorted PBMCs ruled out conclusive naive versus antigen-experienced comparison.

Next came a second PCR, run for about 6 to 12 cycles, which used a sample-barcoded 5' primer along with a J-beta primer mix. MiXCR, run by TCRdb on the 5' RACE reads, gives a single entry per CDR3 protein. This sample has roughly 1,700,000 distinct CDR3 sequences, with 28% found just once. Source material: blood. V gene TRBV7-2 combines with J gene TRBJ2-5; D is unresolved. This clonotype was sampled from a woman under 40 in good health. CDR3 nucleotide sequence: TGTGCCAGCAGCCGGCTGGGCCCCCAAGAGACCCAGTACTTC. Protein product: CASSRLGPQETQYF.